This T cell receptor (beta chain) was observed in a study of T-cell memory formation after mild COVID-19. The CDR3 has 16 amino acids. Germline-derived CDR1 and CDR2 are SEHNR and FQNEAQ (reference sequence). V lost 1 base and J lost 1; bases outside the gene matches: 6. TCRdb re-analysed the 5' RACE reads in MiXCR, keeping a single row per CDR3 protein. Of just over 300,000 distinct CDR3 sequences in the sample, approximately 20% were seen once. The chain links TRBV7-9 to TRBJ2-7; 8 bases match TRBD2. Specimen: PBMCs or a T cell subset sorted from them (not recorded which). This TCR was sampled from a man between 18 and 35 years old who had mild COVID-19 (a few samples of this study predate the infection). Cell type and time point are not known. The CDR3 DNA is TGTGCCAGCAGCTTAGGGGTCGGCGGGGGGTCCTACGAGCAGTACGTC. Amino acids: CASSLGVGGGSYEQYV.